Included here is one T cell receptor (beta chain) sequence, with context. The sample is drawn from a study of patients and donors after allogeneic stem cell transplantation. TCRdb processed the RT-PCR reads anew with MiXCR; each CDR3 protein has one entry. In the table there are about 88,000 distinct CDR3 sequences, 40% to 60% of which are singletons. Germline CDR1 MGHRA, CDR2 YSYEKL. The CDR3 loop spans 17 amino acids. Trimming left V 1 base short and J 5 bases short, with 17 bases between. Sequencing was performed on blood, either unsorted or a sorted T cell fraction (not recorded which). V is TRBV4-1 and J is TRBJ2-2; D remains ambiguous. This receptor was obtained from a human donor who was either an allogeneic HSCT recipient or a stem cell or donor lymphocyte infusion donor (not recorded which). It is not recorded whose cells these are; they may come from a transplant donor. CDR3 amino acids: CASSQVEAASRTGELFF. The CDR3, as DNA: TGCGCCAGCAGCCAAGTTGAGGCCGCCTCGCGAACCGGGGAGCTGTTTTTT.